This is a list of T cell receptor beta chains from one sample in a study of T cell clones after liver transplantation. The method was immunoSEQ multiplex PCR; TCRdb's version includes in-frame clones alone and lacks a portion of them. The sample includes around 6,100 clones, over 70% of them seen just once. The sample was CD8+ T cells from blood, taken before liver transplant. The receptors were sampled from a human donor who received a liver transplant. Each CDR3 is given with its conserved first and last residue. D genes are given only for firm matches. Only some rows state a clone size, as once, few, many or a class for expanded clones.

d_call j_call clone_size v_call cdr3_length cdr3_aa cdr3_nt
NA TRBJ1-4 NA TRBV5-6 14 CASSQVATNEKLFF TGTGCCAGCAGCCAGGTGGCAACTAATGAAAAACTGTTTTTT
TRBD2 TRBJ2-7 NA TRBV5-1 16 CASSLDLAGGAGEQYF TGCGCCAGCAGCTTGGACCTAGCGGGAGGGGCGGGAGAGCAGTACTTC
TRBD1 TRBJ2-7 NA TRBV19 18 CASSPRPTGSLFAYEQYF TGTGCCAGTAGTCCCCGCCCGACAGGGTCCCTCTTCGCCTACGAGCAGTACTTC
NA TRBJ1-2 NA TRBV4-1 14 CASSPSDRIYGYTF TGCGCCAGCAGCCCGAGTGACAGAATCTATGGCTACACCTTC
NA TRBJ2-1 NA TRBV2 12 CASSGSWDFEFF TGTGCCAGCAGTGGTTCCTGGGACTTCGAGTTCTTC
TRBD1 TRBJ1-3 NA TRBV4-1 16 CASSSQGQLSGNTIYF TGCGCCAGCAGCTCACAGGGACAGCTCTCTGGAAACACCATATATTTT
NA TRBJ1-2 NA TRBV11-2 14 CASSLGGSGYGYTF TGTGCCAGCAGCCTAGGGGGTTCCGGCTATGGCTACACCTTC
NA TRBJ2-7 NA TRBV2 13 CASTPEESYEQYF TGTGCCAGTACCCCCGAGGAGTCCTACGAGCAGTACTTC
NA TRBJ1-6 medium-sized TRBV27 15 CASSLRGPIGSPLHF TGTGCCAGCAGTCTCAGAGGGCCTATAGGTTCACCCCTCCACTTT
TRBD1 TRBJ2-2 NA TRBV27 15 CASSPGQRNTGELFF TGTGCCAGCAGTCCGGGACAGAGGAACACCGGGGAGCTGTTTTTT
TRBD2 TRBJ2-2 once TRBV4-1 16 CASSPPGLAGVGELFF TGCGCCAGCAGTCCTCCGGGACTAGCGGGGGTTGGGGAGCTGTTTTTT
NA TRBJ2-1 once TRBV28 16 CASSLLITDYYNEQFF TGTGCCAGCAGTTTATTGATAACAGACTACTACAATGAGCAGTTCTTC
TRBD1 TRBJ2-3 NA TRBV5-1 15 CASSLDRGVGNTQYF TGCGCCAGCAGCCTTGACAGGGGGGTAGGAAATACGCAGTATTTT
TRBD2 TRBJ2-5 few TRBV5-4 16 CASSFFGSGGGETQYF TGTGCCAGCAGCTTTTTTGGTAGCGGGGGGGGAGAGACCCAGTACTTC
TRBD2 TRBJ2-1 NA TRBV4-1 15 CASASGAGGLNEQFF TGCGCCAGCGCGAGCGGGGCGGGGGGGCTAAATGAGCAGTTCTTC
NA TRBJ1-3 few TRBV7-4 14 CASSPTESGNTIYF TGTGCCAGCAGCCCCACGGAGTCTGGAAACACCATATATTTT
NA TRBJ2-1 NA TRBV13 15 CASSLAGRSYNEQFF TGTGCCAGCAGCTTAGCAGGCCGCTCCTACAATGAGCAGTTCTTC
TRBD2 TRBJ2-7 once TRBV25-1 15 CASSEGVSGRLQQYF TGTGCCAGCAGTGAGGGCGTTAGCGGGAGGCTCCAGCAGTACTTC
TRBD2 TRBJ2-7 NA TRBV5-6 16 CASSLATLAGGYEQYF TGTGCCAGCAGCTTGGCTACCCTAGCGGGAGGATACGAGCAGTACTTC
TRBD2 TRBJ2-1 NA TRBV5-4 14 CASSSLGLADEQFF TGTGCCAGCAGCTCCCTGGGACTAGCGGATGAGCAGTTCTTC
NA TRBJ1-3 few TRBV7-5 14 CASSPTESGNTIYF TGTGCCAGCAGCCCCACGGAGTCTGGAAACACCATATATTTT
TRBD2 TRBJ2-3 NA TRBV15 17 CATSRDRLAGFTDTQYF TGTGCCACCAGCAGAGATAGACTAGCGGGATTCACCGATACGCAGTATTTT
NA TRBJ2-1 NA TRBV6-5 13 CASSLRVYNEQFF TGTGCCAGCAGTTTAAGGGTTTACAATGAGCAGTTCTTC
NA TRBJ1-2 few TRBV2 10 CASREGRYTF TGTGCCAGCAGAGAGGGGCGCTACACCTTC
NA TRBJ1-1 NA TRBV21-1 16 CASSKVLATQHTEAFF TGTGCCAGCAGCAAGGTACTAGCTACACAACACACTGAAGCTTTCTTT
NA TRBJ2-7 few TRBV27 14 CASSSTPQGNEQYF TGTGCCAGCAGTTCAACCCCTCAGGGGAACGAGCAGTACTTC
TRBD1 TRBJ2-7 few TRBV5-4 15 CASSLDGTGPYEQYF TGTGCCAGCAGCTTGGACGGGACAGGACCCTACGAGCAGTACTTC
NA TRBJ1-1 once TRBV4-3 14 CASSQGGGGTEAFF TGCGCCAGCAGCCAGGGTGGGGGCGGGACTGAAGCTTTCTTT
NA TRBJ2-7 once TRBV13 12 CASSAGSYEQYF TGTGCCAGCAGCGCCGGATCCTACGAGCAGTACTTC
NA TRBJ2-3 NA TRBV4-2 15 CASSKGHDVVDTQYF TGTGCCAGCAGCAAGGGACATGACGTCGTAGATACGCAGTATTTT
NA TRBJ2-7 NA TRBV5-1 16 CASSLRLEGNRYGQYF TGCGCCAGCAGCCTTAGGTTGGAGGGAAACCGCTACGGGCAGTACTTC
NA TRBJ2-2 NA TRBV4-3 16 CASSQGQYPDTGELFF TGCGCCAGCAGCCAAGGCCAATATCCAGACACCGGGGAGCTGTTTTTT
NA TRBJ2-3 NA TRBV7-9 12 CASSAFQDTQYF TGTGCCAGCAGCGCATTCCAAGATACGCAGTATTTT
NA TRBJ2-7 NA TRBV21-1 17 CATKGAPAGGPSYEQYF TGTGCCACCAAAGGAGCCCCAGCGGGGGGACCTTCCTACGAGCAGTACTTC
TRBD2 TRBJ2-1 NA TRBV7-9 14 CASSLPSGGSEQFF TGTGCCAGCAGCCTCCCAAGCGGGGGGAGTGAGCAGTTCTTC
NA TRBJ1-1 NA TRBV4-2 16 CASSQDPGEFHTEAFF TGTGCCAGCAGCCAAGATCCAGGGGAGTTTCACACTGAAGCTTTCTTT
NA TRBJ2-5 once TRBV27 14 CASSFAGVEETQYF TGTGCCAGCAGTTTTGCAGGAGTAGAGGAGACCCAGTACTTC
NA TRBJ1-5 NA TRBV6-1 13 CASEYNDNQPQHF TGTGCCAGCGAATACAACGACAATCAGCCCCAGCATTTT
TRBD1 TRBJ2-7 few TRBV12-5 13 CASGNTGVDEQYF TGTGCTAGTGGCAATACAGGGGTCGACGAGCAGTACTTC
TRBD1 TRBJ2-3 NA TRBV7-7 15 CASSSGTGGTDTQYF TGTGCCAGCAGCTCCGGGACAGGGGGCACAGATACGCAGTATTTT
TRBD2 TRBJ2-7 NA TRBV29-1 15 CSVEAASGRGSEQYF TGCAGCGTTGAAGCCGCTAGCGGGAGGGGGTCCGAGCAGTACTTC
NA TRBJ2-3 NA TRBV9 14 CASSVSTGTDTQYF TGTGCCAGCAGCGTGAGTACAGGGACAGATACGCAGTATTTT
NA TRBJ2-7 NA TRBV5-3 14 CARMKERSSYEQYF TGTGCCAGAATGAAAGAGCGAAGCTCCTACGAGCAGTACTTC
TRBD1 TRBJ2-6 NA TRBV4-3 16 CASSPVRGLGANVLTF TGCGCCAGCAGTCCGGTCAGGGGGCTTGGGGCCAACGTCCTGACTTTC
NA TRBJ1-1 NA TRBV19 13 CASSPVGNTEAFF TGTGCCAGTAGTCCCGTTGGGAACACTGAAGCTTTCTTT
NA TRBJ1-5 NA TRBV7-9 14 CASSGGGRGQPQHF TGTGCCAGCTCCGGAGGGGGGAGGGGTCAGCCCCAGCATTTT
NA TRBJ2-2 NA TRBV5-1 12 CASSYNTGELFF TGCGCCAGCAGTTATAACACCGGGGAGCTGTTTTTT
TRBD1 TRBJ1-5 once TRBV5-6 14 CASSIGQGRQPQHF TGTGCCAGCAGCATAGGACAGGGGCGTCAGCCCCAGCATTTT
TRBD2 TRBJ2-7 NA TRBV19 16 CASSVSGTSAHYEQYF TGTGCCAGTAGTGTGTCTGGGACTAGCGCTCACTACGAGCAGTACTTC
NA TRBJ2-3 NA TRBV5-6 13 CASKGSPTDTQYF TGTGCCAGCAAGGGGAGCCCAACAGATACGCAGTATTTT
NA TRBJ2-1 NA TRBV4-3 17 CASSQDREQGGYNEQFF TGCGCCAGCAGCCAAGACCGAGAACAGGGGGGGTACAATGAGCAGTTCTTC
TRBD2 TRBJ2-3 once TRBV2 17 CASSEASSGSRADTQYF TGTGCCAGCAGTGAAGCTAGTAGCGGGAGTCGCGCAGATACGCAGTATTTT
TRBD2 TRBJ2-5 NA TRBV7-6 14 CASSLGLADQAQYF TGTGCCAGCAGCTTAGGACTAGCGGATCAGGCCCAGTACTTC
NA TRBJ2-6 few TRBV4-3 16 CASSQDPSGGANVLTF TGCGCCAGCAGCCAAGATCCGAGTGGTGGGGCCAACGTCCTGACTTTC
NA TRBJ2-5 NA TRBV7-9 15 CASSPGGLYQETQYF TGTGCCAGCAGCCCGGGGGGCCTGTACCAAGAGACCCAGTACTTC
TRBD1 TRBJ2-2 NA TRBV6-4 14 CATRLQGWAGELFF TGTGCCACCCGACTACAGGGGTGGGCCGGGGAGCTGTTTTTT